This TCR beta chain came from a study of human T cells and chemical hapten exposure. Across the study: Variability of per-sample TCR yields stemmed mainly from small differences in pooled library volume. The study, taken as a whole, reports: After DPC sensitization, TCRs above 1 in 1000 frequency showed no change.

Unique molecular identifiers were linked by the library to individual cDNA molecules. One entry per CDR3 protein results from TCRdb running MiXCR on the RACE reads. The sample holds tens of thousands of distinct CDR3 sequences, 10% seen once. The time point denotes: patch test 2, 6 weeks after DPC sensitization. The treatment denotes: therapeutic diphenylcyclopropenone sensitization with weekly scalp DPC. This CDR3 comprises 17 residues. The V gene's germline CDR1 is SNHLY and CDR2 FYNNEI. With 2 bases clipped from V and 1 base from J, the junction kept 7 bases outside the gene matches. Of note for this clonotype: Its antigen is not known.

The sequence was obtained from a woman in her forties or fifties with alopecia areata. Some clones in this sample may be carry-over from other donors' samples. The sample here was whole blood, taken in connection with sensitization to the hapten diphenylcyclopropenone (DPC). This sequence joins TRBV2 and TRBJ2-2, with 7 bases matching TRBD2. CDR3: CASSEYGSGLNTGELFF. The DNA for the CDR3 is TGTGCCAGCAGTGAATATGGTAGCGGGCTGAACACCGGGGAGCTGTTTTTT.